This T cell receptor (beta chain) was recovered during a study of CD8 T cells in Susac syndrome. The CDR3 has 15 amino acids. Trimming cost V 2 bases and J 8 bases, with 15 bases left between them. The germline CDR1 and CDR2 sequences are SGHAT and FQNNGV. A quantity of about 0.5 to 1 ug RNA underwent reverse transcription using random hexamers. It was immunoSEQ multiplex PCR that amplified TCR beta CDR3 across 54 Vbeta and 13 Jbeta. TCRdb itself ran the immunoSEQ multiplex PCR reads through MiXCR, one entry per CDR3 protein. Of about 290,000 distinct CDR3 sequences in the sample, around nine tenths were seen once. From blood CD8+ and CD4+ T cells, TCR beta sequences were generated. Purification of the CD8+ and CD4+ T cells relied on negative isolation, and TEMRA cells underwent FACS enrichment.

The rearrangement links TRBV11-2 to TRBJ2-2; tentatively, D is TRBD1 or TRBD2 (5 bases each). This TCR came from a human donor with multiple sclerosis. Sequencing was done on a sample of CD8+ T cells from PBMCs. CDR3 coding DNA: TGTGCCAGCAGCTTAATGACACGGGACGAAGGGGAGCTGTTTTTT. Residues: CASSLMTRDEGELFF.